This is a list of T cell receptor beta chains from one sample in a study of T-cell memory formation after mild COVID-19. TCRdb fed the 5' RACE reads into MiXCR, producing one record per CDR3 protein. This table holds about half a million distinct CDR3 sequences, 15% to 20% found once. Sequenced: PBMCs or a T cell subset sorted from them (not recorded which). These receptors originate from an adult woman who had mild COVID-19 (a few samples of this study predate the infection). Cell type and time point are not known. CDR3s include the opening cysteine and the closing phenylalanine or tryptophan. The order of the fields is D gene, J gene, clone size, V gene, CDR3 DNA, CDR3 protein. A D gene is named only where the DNA matches it firmly. Some rows have no size entry. The others give once, few or many, or a class for an expanded clone.

D gene: .; J gene: TRBJ2-6; clone size: .; V gene: TRBV5-4; CDR3 DNA: TGTGCCATCCCCAAAGACGGACGCTCTGGGGCCAACGTCCTGACTTTC; CDR3 protein: CAIPKDGRSGANVLTF
D gene: .; J gene: TRBJ2-3; clone size: .; V gene: TRBV2; CDR3 DNA: TGTGCCAGCAGACTGGAGGTGGGAGCCGGGACCCCTGCCACAGATACGCAGTATTTT; CDR3 protein: CASRLEVGAGTPATDTQYF
D gene: .; J gene: TRBJ2-5; clone size: few; V gene: TRBV25-1; CDR3 DNA: TGTGCCAGCAGTGAACAGGGGTACCAAGAGACCCAGTACTTC; CDR3 protein: CASSEQGYQETQYF
D gene: .; J gene: TRBJ2-2; clone size: many; V gene: TRBV7-2; CDR3 DNA: TGTGCCAGCAGCTTGAAAATCGGGGGCCCCTCGAACACCGGGGAGCTGTTTTTT; CDR3 protein: CASSLKIGGPSNTGELFF
D gene: TRBD2; J gene: TRBJ2-2; clone size: .; V gene: TRBV6-2/TRBV6-3; CDR3 DNA: TGTGCCAGCAGATCAGCGGGGGCCGGTACCGGGGAGCTGTTTTTT; CDR3 protein: CASRSAGAGTGELFF
D gene: .; J gene: TRBJ1-5; clone size: few; V gene: TRBV27; CDR3 DNA: TGTGCCAGCAGTCCTCAGCCGGGGCCCCAGCATTTT; CDR3 protein: CASSPQPGPQHF
D gene: TRBD1; J gene: TRBJ2-3; clone size: few; V gene: TRBV5-3; CDR3 DNA: TGTGCCAGAAGCTTGCCGGGACAGAGTTCCACAGATACGCAGTATTTT; CDR3 protein: CARSLPGQSSTDTQYF
D gene: TRBD1; J gene: TRBJ1-1; clone size: .; V gene: TRBV5-6; CDR3 DNA: TGTGCCAGCCTCCGGGACAGGGGCGGCACTGAAGCTTTCTTT; CDR3 protein: CASLRDRGGTEAFF
D gene: .; J gene: TRBJ1-2; clone size: .; V gene: TRBV7-9; CDR3 DNA: TGTGCCAGCAGCTTCGGCGTCATAGTACAGGGAGGTGGCTACACCTTC; CDR3 protein: CASSFGVIVQGGGYTF
D gene: TRBD1; J gene: TRBJ1-1; clone size: few; V gene: TRBV24-1; CDR3 DNA: TGTGCCACCAGTGAGAGAGGGACAGGGGGCATTACTGAAGCTTTCTTT; CDR3 protein: CATSERGTGGITEAFF
D gene: TRBD1; J gene: TRBJ2-5; clone size: .; V gene: TRBV5-5; CDR3 DNA: TGTGCCAGCAGCTTTGGCCAGGGGGCTTTTTTGACCCAGTACTTC; CDR3 protein: CASSFGQGAFLTQYF
D gene: .; J gene: TRBJ2-1; clone size: .; V gene: TRBV5-1; CDR3 DNA: TGCGCCAGCAGCCAGGGGAGGGGAGGGTACAATGAGCAGTTCTTC; CDR3 protein: CASSQGRGGYNEQFF
D gene: .; J gene: TRBJ2-2; clone size: .; V gene: TRBV7-6; CDR3 DNA: TGTGCCAGCAGCTTAGTGTCTGTGACAATGAACACCGGGGAGCTGTTTTTT; CDR3 protein: CASSLVSVTMNTGELFF
D gene: TRBD2; J gene: TRBJ2-1; clone size: .; V gene: TRBV7-8; CDR3 DNA: TGTGCCAGCAGCTTATCCGTCGGGGGGGAGCAGTTCTTC; CDR3 protein: CASSLSVGGEQFF
D gene: .; J gene: TRBJ1-2; clone size: few; V gene: TRBV11-2; CDR3 DNA: TGTGCCAGCAGCTTAGTCCAGGGAGGCGATGGCTACACCTTC; CDR3 protein: CASSLVQGGDGYTF
D gene: TRBD1; J gene: TRBJ1-2; clone size: few; V gene: TRBV12-3/TRBV12-4; CDR3 DNA: TGTGCCAGCAGTTTAGTCCCAGGGGGCAATGGCTACACCTTC; CDR3 protein: CASSLVPGGNGYTF
D gene: TRBD1; J gene: TRBJ1-2; clone size: few; V gene: TRBV12-3/TRBV12-4; CDR3 DNA: TGTGCCAGCAGTTCTTATCCAGGGGGAAAAAATGGCTACACCTTC; CDR3 protein: CASSSYPGGKNGYTF
D gene: .; J gene: TRBJ2-7; clone size: few; V gene: TRBV6-5; CDR3 DNA: TGTGCCAGCAGTGACTCGGGGGCAGGGGTCTACGAGCAGTACTTC; CDR3 protein: CASSDSGAGVYEQYF
D gene: .; J gene: TRBJ2-3; clone size: .; V gene: TRBV5-6; CDR3 DNA: TGTGCCAGCAGCTTGTTTGGGGGAGCCTTTAATACGCAGTATTTT; CDR3 protein: CASSLFGGAFNTQYF
D gene: TRBD2; J gene: TRBJ2-3; clone size: .; V gene: TRBV3-1; CDR3 DNA: TGTGCCAGCAGTCCCCCCGGGGGGGGCGCAGATACGCAGTATTTT; CDR3 protein: CASSPPGGGADTQYF
D gene: TRBD1; J gene: TRBJ2-2; clone size: .; V gene: TRBV12-5; CDR3 DNA: TGTGCTAGTGGTTTGAAACAGGGGAGCACCGGGGAGCTGTTTTTT; CDR3 protein: CASGLKQGSTGELFF
D gene: .; J gene: TRBJ2-2; clone size: many; V gene: TRBV12-3/TRBV12-4; CDR3 DNA: TGTGCCAGCAGTTTACCGACTAGGAGATACACCGGGGAGCTGTTTTTT; CDR3 protein: CASSLPTRRYTGELFF
D gene: TRBD2; J gene: TRBJ2-3; clone size: few; V gene: TRBV6-5; CDR3 DNA: TGTGCCAGCAGAAGAGGGACTAGCTCTTCAGATAAGCAGTATTTT; CDR3 protein: CASRRGTSSSDKQYF
D gene: .; J gene: TRBJ2-7; clone size: .; V gene: TRBV7-9; CDR3 DNA: TGTGCCAGCAGCCGCTCACACAGGACCGAGCAGTACTTC; CDR3 protein: CASSRSHRTEQYF
D gene: TRBD1; J gene: TRBJ2-5; clone size: .; V gene: TRBV7-9; CDR3 DNA: TGTGCCAGCAGCTTAGCGAAGGTGTTAGGGACAGGGAGTTCCCCCGACCAAGAGACCCAGTACTTC; CDR3 protein: CASSLAKVLGTGSSPDQETQYF
D gene: TRBD2; J gene: TRBJ2-1; clone size: .; V gene: TRBV24-1; CDR3 DNA: TGTGCCACCAGTGATTTTGGGCGGGAGGGCTCCAATGAGCAGTTCTTC; CDR3 protein: CATSDFGREGSNEQFF
D gene: TRBD1; J gene: TRBJ1-2; clone size: few; V gene: TRBV7-9; CDR3 DNA: TGTGCCAGCAGCTTTCAGGGGGTTCAGCGCTATGGCTACACCTTC; CDR3 protein: CASSFQGVQRYGYTF
D gene: TRBD1; J gene: TRBJ1-4; clone size: .; V gene: TRBV7-2; CDR3 DNA: TGTGCCAGCAGCGGGCAGGGGGCTTGGGATGAAAAACTGTTTTTT; CDR3 protein: CASSGQGAWDEKLFF
D gene: .; J gene: TRBJ1-2; clone size: .; V gene: TRBV7-2; CDR3 DNA: TGTGCCAGCAGCTTAGCCAGGGCCCGGACCTATGGCTACACCTTC; CDR3 protein: CASSLARARTYGYTF
D gene: TRBD1; J gene: TRBJ2-4; clone size: few; V gene: TRBV4-3; CDR3 DNA: TGCGCCAGCAGCCAAGAGAACAGGGGCTGGATATCCAAAAACATTCAGTACTTC; CDR3 protein: CASSQENRGWISKNIQYF